A single sample gave rise to the 14 T cell receptor beta chains below, sequenced in a study of CD8 T cells in ankylosing spondylitis (dated by TCRdb to between 2016 and 2019). The library was built by means of 5' RACE. The sequencer was an Illumina HiSeq 2500. Starting from the raw public reads, TCRdb applied fastp trimming at Q25, assembled clones with MiXCR and retained in-frame beta chains. Under each unique CDR3 protein, matching rows form one entry showing the most common genes and DNA. The sample data list about 36,000 distinct CDR3 sequences, and 13% of these were observed just once. Under 35% of the sample belongs to the ten largest clones. Specimen: synovial fluid, either unsorted or a sorted T cell fraction (not recorded which). All receptors come from a male donor with ankylosing spondylitis.

This chain links TRBV7-9 with TRBJ2-1; no definite D call. Germline CDR1 is SEHNR and CDR2 is FQNEAQ (reference sequence). CDR3 length: 12 residues. The V gene lost 0 bases and the J gene lost 7 bases, with 4 bases spanning the gap. The CDR3 nucleotides are TGTGCCAGCAGCTTAGCTTTAAATGAGCAGTTCTTC. Translation: CASSLALNEQFF.

This clonotype was seen many times. The J gene is TRBJ1-1, the V gene TRBV6-2 or TRBV6-3, with a weak D call TRBD1 (5 bases). The germline V and J ends were trimmed by 6 bases and 4 bases, with 12 bases remaining between them. The germline CDR1 and CDR2 sequences are MNHEY and SVGEGT. The CDR3 length is 13 residues. CDR3 DNA sequence: TGTGCCAGCAGCCCAAGGGGTGGCACTGAAGCTTTCTTT. It codes for CASSPRGGTEAFF.

This clonotype has more than one count but fewer than ten. The rearrangement joins TRBV20-1 to TRBJ2-1; the D gene is possibly TRBD2 (5 bases). Germline values: CDR1 DFQATT, CDR2 SNEGSKA (reference sequence). Trimming took off 0 bases at V and 6 bases at J, with 9 bases between the two ends. The CDR3 has 13 residues. In nucleotides, the CDR3 is TGCAGTGCTAGAGATTCTAGCCCCAATGAGCAGTTCTTC. Translation: CSARDSSPNEQFF.

This clonotype came up a few times. J is TRBJ2-2 and V is TRBV20-1; 11 positions agree with TRBD2. The CDR3 has 16 residues. Germline V gene lookup returns CDR1 DFQATT and CDR2 SNEGSKA (reference sequence). J was trimmed by 5 bases and V by 1 base; bases with no gene match: 6. CDR3 loop: CSARVLAGGETGELFF. CDR3 sequence (DNA): TGCAGTGCTAGAGTTCTAGCGGGAGGCGAAACCGGGGAGCTGTTTTTT.

The chain uses TRBV7-8 and TRBJ1-3; possible D gene TRBD1, 5 bases. V was pared by 2 bases and J by 4 bases, with 12 bases between. The CDR3 has 15 amino acids. Per germline, CDR1 SGHVS and CDR2 FQNEAQ. The CDR3 nucleotides are TGTGCCAGCAGCTTATTAAGAGGGGTCGGAAACACCATATATTTT. This encodes CASSLLRGVGNTIYF.

This clonotype occurred many times. The chain combines TRBV5-1 with TRBJ2-1; no reliable D call. Trimming took off 2 bases at V and 4 bases at J, with 16 bases between the two ends. This CDR3 has 16 residues. The V gene's germline CDR1 is SGHRS and CDR2 YFSETQ. The CDR3 loop is CASSLGVKTLYNEQFF. The CDR3 DNA reads as TGCGCCAGCAGCTTAGGCGTTAAAACCCTTTACAATGAGCAGTTCTTC.

This clonotype came up a few times. The chain employs TRBV28 and TRBJ2-7; the D gene is possibly TRBD1 (5 bases). With 5 bases removed from V and 3 bases from J, the gap between germline ends came to 11 bases. The CDR3 is 13 amino acids. Germline CDR1 is MDHEN and CDR2 is SYDVKM. Here the CDR3 reads CASSLTGNYEQYF. CDR3 sequence (DNA): TGTGCCAGCAGTCTCACAGGAAACTACGAGCAGTACTTC.

This clonotype counts as medium-sized. The V gene is TRBV5-5, the J gene TRBJ2-7; TRBD1 is a possible D gene (5 bases). CDR1 is SGHKS and CDR2 is YYEKEE in the germline V gene (reference sequence). The V end was cut by 0 bases, the J end by 2 bases, with 12 bases between. The CDR3 is 15 residues long. This CDR3 is CASSLGQYSTYEQYF. The CDR3 coding sequence is TGTGCCAGCAGCTTGGGACAGTACTCCACCTACGAGCAGTACTTC. Looking up the rest from reference TRBV5-5 and TRBJ2-7 gives the full variable domain: DAGVTQSPTHLIKTRGQQVTLRCSPISGHKSVSWYQQVLGQGPQFIFQYYEKEERGRGNFPDRFSARQFPNYSSELNVNALLLGDSALYLCASSLGQYSTYEQYFGPGTRLTVT.

A few counts support this clonotype. CDR3 sequence reads: CASSLRTETSTDTQYF. The CDR3 coding sequence is TGTGCCAGCAGCTTAAGGACTGAAACTAGCACAGATACGCAGTATTTT. The chain recombines TRBV7-2 with TRBJ2-3, with a tentative D call TRBD2 (5 bases). The CDR3 loop spans 16 amino acids. Germline CDR1 is SGHTA and CDR2 is FQGNSA. The ends were cut back, 2 bases at V and 0 bases at J, with 12 bases in the middle.

This clonotype was detected a few times. V and J are TRBV7-2 and TRBJ2-7; no clear D. CDR3 size: 12 residues. V was trimmed by 3 bases and J by 5 bases, leaving 8 bases between them. Germline CDR1 SGHTA, CDR2 FQGNSA. CDR3 sequence (DNA): TGTGCCAGCAGCTTTGGGGTTAACGAGCAGTACTTC. This codes for CASSFGVNEQYF.

The rearrangement joins TRBV6-5 to TRBJ2-1; perhaps D is TRBD1 or TRBD2 (6 bases each). V was cut by 2 bases and J by 9 bases, with 17 bases left in between. From germline, CDR1 is MNHEY and CDR2 SVGAGI. The CDR3 runs 15 residues. DNA for the CDR3: TGTGCCAGCAGTTACATAGACAGGCCCGGGGGTGAGCAGTTCTTC. It encodes CASSYIDRPGGEQFF.

This clonotype was detected many times. The gene calls are TRBV4-3 and TRBJ2-3; 7 bases fit TRBD2. The CDR3 extends over 15 amino acids. Germline values: CDR1 LGHNA, CDR2 YSLEER. Unmatched junction bases numbered 3, after V lost 1 base and J lost 2 bases. The CDR3 is CASSQAGGPTDTQYF. The CDR3 bases are TGCGCCAGCAGCCAAGCGGGAGGTCCCACAGATACGCAGTATTTT.

In this sample, this clonotype turned up a few times. The chain has TRBV5-4 and TRBJ2-7, with 9 bases lining up with TRBD1. V dropped 0 bases and J dropped 6; count of bases not matched to a gene: 10. The CDR3 length is 16 residues. Germline lookup yields CDR1 SGHNT and CDR2 YYREEE (reference sequence). The CDR3 coding sequence is TGTGCCAGCAGCTTGGCCCGACAGGGGGGACATCGCGAGCAGTACTTC. Translated: CASSLARQGGHREQYF. The variable domain in full, completed from reference TRBV5-4 and TRBJ2-7, reads ETGVTQSPTHLIKTRGQQVTLRCSSQSGHNTVSWYQQALGQGPQFIFQYYREEENGRGNFPPRFSGLQFPNYSSELNVNALELDDSALYLCASSLARQGGHREQYFGPGTRLTVT.

The V and J genes are TRBV11-2 and TRBJ2-1; 13 nucleotides match TRBD2. The CDR3 is 14 residues long. V trimming: 3 bases; J trimming: 15 bases; junction bases outside the gene matches: 8. Germline loops: CDR1 SGHAT, CDR2 FQNNGV. CDR3 residues: CASSFKRGLAGTFF. CDR3 nucleotide sequence: TGTGCCAGCAGCTTCAAGCGGGGACTAGCGGGGACGTTCTTC.